The T cell receptor beta chain under discussion was sequenced for a study of blood T cell repertoires in COVID-19. In the source study's methods: Cell counts per sample came from amplifying reference gene primers. Generated by immunoSEQ multiplex PCR, the TCRdb table keeps only in-frame clones and is missing some. V, J and clone size were drawn from that table, and D and trimming were deduced from the DNA. The profile shows approximately 190,000 clones, about 80% of them singletons. CDR3 length equals 16 residues. V lost 5 bases to trimming and J lost 0 bases; unmatched junction nucleotides: 6. Looked up from germline, CDR1 is SGHNT and CDR2 is YENEEA.

The specimen was peripheral blood. The clonotype comes from a young man with active or convalescent COVID-19. This chain uses TRBV11-3 with TRBJ2-2, with 7 bases lining up with TRBD2. The CDR3 is CASSAGRFANTGELFF. For the CDR3, the DNA is TGTGCCAGCAGCGCCGGGAGGTTCGCGAACACCGGGGAGCTGTTTTTT.